The 6 T cell receptor beta chains below were found in one sample sequenced in a study of blood T cell repertoires in COVID-19. This table comes from immunoSEQ multiplex PCR, and its TCRdb copy is limited to in-frame clones, with some not included. Of roughly 86,000 clones listed, about four fifths are singletons. The sample was peripheral blood. Receptors were obtained from a woman in her 70s with acute or convalescent COVID-19.

The rearrangement links TRBV3-1 (or the pseudogene TRBV3-2) to TRBJ1-2; D perhaps matches TRBD1 (6 bases). Trimming pared 4 bases from V and 2 bases from J, leaving 11 bases between. The CDR3 sequence is 14 residues long. The germline gives CDR1 LGHDT, CDR2 YNNKEL (reference sequence). The CDR3 DNA sequence: TGTGCCAGCAGCCCGACAGGAGGCAACTATGGCTACACCTTC. Its protein is CASSPTGGNYGYTF.

DNA for the CDR3: TGTGCCAGCAGCTTAGATCTGTCCAGGGCTGCACCCCTCCACTTT. Protein: CASSLDLSRAAPLHF. The V gene is TRBV11-3, the J gene TRBJ1-6, with a weak D call TRBD1 (5 bases). The CDR3 has 15 residues. Germline CDR1 is SGHNT and CDR2 is YENEEA. V was pared by 0 bases and J by 11 bases, with 14 bases between.

The chain carries TRBV6-5 and TRBJ1-5; D might be TRBD1 (5 bases). There are 15 residues in the CDR3. The V end was cut by 5 bases, the J end by 5 bases, with 16 bases between. Germline V lookup: CDR1 MNHEY, CDR2 SVGAGI. The CDR3 reads CASSPKGTSHQPQHF. The CDR3 DNA follows: TGTGCCAGCAGTCCTAAAGGGACTTCCCATCAGCCCCAGCATTTT.

V gene TRBV7-3 combines with J gene TRBJ1-1; D is perhaps TRBD1 (6 bases). CDR1 is SGHTA and CDR2 is FQGTGA in the germline V gene. The CDR3 is 14 amino acids. V lost 5 bases to trimming and J lost 5 bases, with 15 bases between them. The CDR3 here is CASSSAGGATEAFF. CDR3 in DNA: TGTGCCAGCAGCAGCGCCGGGGGGGCAACTGAAGCTTTCTTT. Drawing the rest from reference TRBV7-3 and TRBJ1-1, the complete variable domain is GAGVSQTPSNKVTEKGKYVELRCDPISGHTALYWYRQSLGQGPEFLIYFQGTGAADDSGLPNDRFFAVRPEGSVSTLKIQRTERGDSAVYLCASSSAGGATEAFFGQGTRLTVV.

The chain employs TRBV5-1 and TRBJ2-7; 11 bases agree with TRBD2. From germline, CDR1 is SGHRS and CDR2 YFSETQ. V trimming: 0 bases; J trimming: 4 bases; junction bases outside the gene matches: 0. This CDR3 is 14 amino acids long. CDR3 region: CASSLASGGYEQYF. The CDR3 nucleotides read TGCGCCAGCAGCTTGGCTAGCGGGGGGTACGAGCAGTACTTC.

The table lists this clone with a few counts. The chain carries TRBV5-6 and TRBJ1-3; D is perhaps TRBD1 (6 bases). Germline CDR1 and CDR2: SGHDT and YYEEEE. The CDR3 totals 14 residues. With 5 bases removed from V and 2 bases from J, the gap between germline ends came to 11 bases. CDR3 coding DNA: TGTGCCAGCAGTTCTCAGGGGACTGGAAACACCATATATTTT. Its translation is CASSSQGTGNTIYF.